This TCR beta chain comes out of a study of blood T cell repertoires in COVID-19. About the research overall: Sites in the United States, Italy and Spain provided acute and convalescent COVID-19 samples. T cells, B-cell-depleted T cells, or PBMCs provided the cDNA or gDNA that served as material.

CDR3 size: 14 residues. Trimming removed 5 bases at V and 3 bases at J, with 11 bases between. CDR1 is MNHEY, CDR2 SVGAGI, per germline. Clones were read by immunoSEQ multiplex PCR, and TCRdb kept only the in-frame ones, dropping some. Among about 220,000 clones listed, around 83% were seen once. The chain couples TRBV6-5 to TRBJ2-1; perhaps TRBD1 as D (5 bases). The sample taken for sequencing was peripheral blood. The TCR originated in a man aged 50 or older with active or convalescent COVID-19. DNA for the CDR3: TGTGCCAGCAGTACCCCCACAGGCTACAATGAGCAGTTCTTC. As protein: CASSTPTGYNEQFF.